A selection of T cell receptor beta chains follows, all from one sample in a study of T cell responses to AZD1222 COVID-19 vaccine. Repertoires were generated with immunoSEQ multiplex PCR, while TCRdb's copy carries only in-frame clones and drops some. Found here are some 200,000 clones, more than 85% of them singletons; the top ten hold about 1.7%. The starting material was peripheral blood, obtained 28 days after the second AZD1222 dose. These TCRs come from an adult who received the AZD1222 COVID-19 vaccine. The CDR3 runs from the conserved cysteine through the conserved F or W. The D gene is left open where the match is weak. Clone size appears in some rows only: once, few, many, or a class for an expanded clone.

>NA|TRBJ1-2|TRBD1|13|TRBV2
CASKTGQGYGYTF
TGTGCCAGCAAGACGGGACAGGGGTATGGCTACACCTTC
>NA|TRBJ1-1|NA|14|TRBV18
CASSPPVIQTEAFF
TGTGCCAGCTCACCACCGGTGATCCAAACTGAAGCTTTCTTT
>NA|TRBJ2-1|TRBD1|15|TRBV11-2
CASTPTGGSYNEQFF
TGTGCCAGCACCCCGACAGGGGGAAGCTACAATGAGCAGTTCTTC
>NA|TRBJ1-6|NA|13|TRBV11-3
CASSLVSDSPLHF
TGTGCCAGCAGCTTAGTTTCGGATTCACCCCTCCACTTT
>once|TRBJ1-1|NA|14|TRBV7-6
CASSLAGLGTEAFF
TGTGCCAGCAGCTTAGCAGGGTTGGGAACTGAAGCTTTCTTT
>NA|TRBJ1-2|NA|15|TRBV3-1/TRBV3-2
CASSQVFTSMVGYTF
TGTGCCAGCAGCCAAGTATTTACCTCTATGGTCGGCTACACCTTC
>NA|TRBJ1-5|TRBD1|15|TRBV7-9
CASSFGQGGNQPQHF
TGTGCCAGCAGCTTCGGACAGGGAGGGAATCAGCCCCAGCATTTT
>NA|TRBJ2-3|NA|15|TRBV5-1
CASSLDPGGADTQYF
TGCGCCAGCAGCTTGGATCCGGGCGGCGCAGATACGCAGTATTTT
>NA|TRBJ2-1|NA|15|TRBV3-1/TRBV3-2
CASSQDWGPYNEQFF
TGTGCCAGCAGCCAAGACTGGGGTCCCTACAATGAGCAGTTCTTC
>NA|TRBJ2-7|TRBD1|13|TRBV11-2
CASSPDRGYEQYF
TGTGCCAGCAGCCCAGACAGGGGGTACGAGCAGTACTTC
>NA|TRBJ2-5|TRBD1|15|TRBV5-6
CASSLYGQGGETQYF
TGTGCCAGCAGCTTGTATGGACAGGGCGGAGAGACCCAGTACTTC
>NA|TRBJ2-7|NA|13|TRBV2
CAGTQPDLYEQYF
TGTGCCGGGACGCAACCCGATTTGTACGAGCAGTACTTC
>NA|TRBJ1-5|NA|15|TRBV5-6
CASSSKGSGNQPQHF
TGTGCCAGCAGCTCGAAGGGCTCGGGCAATCAGCCCCAGCATTTT
>NA|TRBJ1-4|NA|15|TRBV19
CASTQNRAANEKLFF
TGTGCCAGTACCCAAAACAGGGCGGCTAATGAAAAACTGTTTTTT
>NA|TRBJ1-6|TRBD1|16|TRBV5-1
CASSLAGTGPGSPLHF
TGCGCCAGCAGCTTGGCGGGGACAGGGCCGGGGTCACCCCTCCACTTT
>NA|TRBJ1-4|NA|13|TRBV12-3/TRBV12-4
CASSLVGGEKLFF
TGTGCCAGCAGTTTAGTGGGGGGGGAAAAACTGTTTTTT
>NA|TRBJ1-3|NA|14|TRBV18
CASSPWDSGNTIYF
TGTGCCAGCTCCCCATGGGACTCTGGAAACACCATATATTTT
>NA|TRBJ2-7|NA|17|TRBV5-6
CASSFSRGAGVPYEQYF
TGTGCCAGCAGCTTTTCCAGGGGGGCAGGGGTTCCCTACGAGCAGTACTTC
>NA|TRBJ1-1|NA|11|TRBV20-1
CSARSGHRAFF
TGCAGTGCTAGATCGGGGCATAGGGCTTTCTTT
>NA|TRBJ1-4|TRBD1|15|TRBV2
CASSPQTGRGEKLFF
TGTGCCAGCAGCCCCCAGACAGGGAGGGGTGAAAAACTGTTTTTT
>NA|TRBJ2-3|NA|15|TRBV9
CASTPGGWREDTQYF
TGTGCCAGCACCCCCGGTGGTTGGAGGGAAGATACGCAGTATTTT
>NA|TRBJ2-7|NA|13|TRBV6-5
CASSLGSSYEQYF
TGTGCCAGCAGTCTGGGGAGCTCCTACGAGCAGTACTTC
>NA|TRBJ2-3|TRBD1|15|TRBV29-1
CSVPRGTGGTDTQYF
TGCAGCGTCCCCAGGGGGACAGGGGGAACAGATACGCAGTATTTT
>NA|TRBJ1-5|NA|12|TRBV19
CASTEGNQPQHF
TGTGCCAGCACCGAGGGCAATCAGCCCCAGCATTTT
>NA|TRBJ2-7|TRBD1|17|TRBV10-3
CAISTLPGQGAAYEQYF
TGTGCCATCAGCACTTTGCCCGGGCAGGGGGCGGCATACGAGCAGTACTTC
>NA|TRBJ1-6|NA|15|TRBV11-2
CASSLDQRGNSPLHF
TGTGCCAGCAGCTTAGATCAGCGGGGTAATTCACCCCTCCACTTT
>few|TRBJ2-1|TRBD2|15|TRBV9
CASSSLGEGYNEQFF
TGTGCCAGCAGCTCCCTGGGGGAGGGGTACAATGAGCAGTTCTTC
>NA|TRBJ2-2|NA|14|TRBV6-5
CASPTGGNTGELFF
TGTGCCAGCCCCACTGGCGGGAACACCGGGGAGCTGTTTTTT
>NA|TRBJ2-2|NA|16|TRBV7-2
CASSQRRNANTGELFF
TGTGCCAGCAGCCAAAGGAGGAACGCGAACACCGGGGAGCTGTTTTTT
>NA|TRBJ2-3|NA|11|TRBV18
CASSSTDTQYF
TGTGCCAGCTCATCCACAGATACGCAGTATTTT
>NA|TRBJ1-5|TRBD1|17|TRBV7-8
CASRISGGPYSNQPQHF
TGTGCCAGCAGGATCTCAGGGGGACCTTATAGCAATCAGCCCCAGCATTTT
>NA|TRBJ2-3|TRBD2|15|TRBV7-3
CASSLTSGSGDTQYF
TGTGCCAGCAGCTTGACTAGCGGGAGTGGAGATACGCAGTATTTT
>NA|TRBJ1-3|NA|16|TRBV5-6
CASSLQGRSSGNTIYF
TGTGCCAGCAGCTTGCAGGGCCGGAGCTCTGGAAACACCATATATTTT
>NA|TRBJ2-5|TRBD1|15|TRBV5-1
CASSPIGTGPETQYF
TGCGCCAGCAGCCCAATAGGGACAGGGCCCGAGACCCAGTACTTC
>NA|TRBJ1-1|NA|13|TRBV5-4
CASSLQGPTEAFF
TGTGCCAGCAGCCTCCAGGGGCCCACTGAAGCTTTCTTT
>NA|TRBJ1-5|NA|16|TRBV2
CASSENGVVRNQPQHF
TGTGCCAGCAGTGAAAATGGGGTTGTAAGGAATCAGCCCCAGCATTTT
>NA|TRBJ1-6|NA|14|TRBV3-1/TRBV3-2
CASSQGQDNSPLHF
TGTGCCAGCAGCCAAGGGCAGGATAATTCACCCCTCCACTTT
>NA|TRBJ1-3|NA|15|TRBV6-5
CASSPDRFSGNTIYF
TGTGCCAGCAGTCCAGACAGGTTCTCTGGAAACACCATATATTTT
>NA|TRBJ1-5|TRBD1|18|TRBV18
CASSPSGTGGLSNQPQHF
TGTGCCAGCTCACCATCCGGGACAGGGGGCCTAAGCAATCAGCCCCAGCATTTT
>once|TRBJ2-7|NA|17|TRBV3-1/TRBV3-2
CASSQAKGGAGRYEQYF
TGTGCCAGCAGCCAAGCGAAAGGAGGGGCAGGAAGGTACGAGCAGTACTTC
>NA|TRBJ2-5|TRBD1|14|TRBV5-1
CASTATGVGETQYF
TGCGCCAGCACGGCGACAGGGGTAGGGGAGACCCAGTACTTC